The 17 T cell receptor beta chains below come from one sample, sequenced in a study of shared clonotypes between healthy human individuals. The naive CD8 fraction comprised CD45RO-negative cells positively selected for CCR7 and excluded terminally differentiated effector memory CD45RA+ cells. Sequenced by immunoSEQ multiplex PCR; TCRdb stores in-frame clones only, minus some. Here the sample spans about 2.1 million clones, roughly 91% being singletons. The sample was naive CD8+ T cells from PBMCs. These receptors were collected from a man aged 18 to 35 in good health. Some clones in this sample may be carry-over from other donors' samples.

The gene calls are TRBV11-3 and TRBJ2-1; D is ambiguous. V was cut by 5 bases and J by 5 bases, with 10 bases left in between. The germline CDR1 and CDR2 sequences are SGHNT and YENEEA. CDR3 length: 13 residues. The CDR3, as DNA: TGTGCCAGCAGCCACCCGTGGGACAATGAGCAGTTCTTC. This translates into CASSHPWDNEQFF.

The genes are TRBV6-6 and TRBJ1-1; no definite D call. V was cut by 1 base and J by 1 base, with 7 bases left in between. This CDR3 has 14 amino acids. CDR1 and CDR2 from the germline V gene are MNHNY and SVGAGI (reference sequence). This chain's CDR3 is CASSYYPENTEAFF. The CDR3, as DNA: TGTGCCAGCAGTTACTATCCCGAGAACACTGAAGCTTTCTTT.

The gene calls are TRBV18 and TRBJ1-2; D is undetermined. V lost 1 base, J lost 5 bases, and 14 bases lay in between. The CDR3 length is 15 residues. Germline loops: CDR1 KGHSH, CDR2 LQKENI. CDR3 DNA sequence: TGTGCCAGCTCACCACAGGAATTCTCGGAGTATGGCTACACCTTC. Translation gives CASSPQEFSEYGYTF.

The V and J genes are TRBV6-5 and TRBJ1-1, with D possibly being TRBD1 (6 bases). The CDR3 is made up of 13 amino acids. Trimming took 6 bases from V and 3 from J, leaving 11 bases between them. In germline, CDR1 is MNHEY, CDR2 SVGAGI. In DNA form, the CDR3 reads TGTGCCAGCAGCGAAGGGGGAGACACTGAAGCTTTCTTT. This gives the protein CASSEGGDTEAFF.

The chain employs TRBV19 and TRBJ2-2, with 12 bases matching TRBD2. The V gene's germline CDR1 is LNHDA and CDR2 SQIVND (reference sequence). J lost 2 bases, V lost 5 bases, and 9 bases had no gene match. CDR3 length equals 18 residues. For the CDR3, the DNA is TGTGCCAGTAGTCGCCGACTAGCGGGAGAAAGAAACACCGGGGAGCTGTTTTTT. Protein product: CASSRRLAGERNTGELFF.

J is TRBJ1-5 and V is TRBV7-2; D remains ambiguous. Trimming cost V 6 bases and J 4 bases, with 10 bases left between them. CDR1 SGHTA and CDR2 FQGNSA come from the germline V gene. The CDR3 covers 13 residues. The CDR3 here is CASSSTWNQPQHF. Here the CDR3 DNA reads TGTGCCAGCAGTTCCACATGGAATCAGCCCCAGCATTTT.

The gene calls are TRBV9 and TRBJ2-3, with D perhaps being TRBD1 or TRBD2 (6 bases each). V was trimmed by 5 bases and J by 0 bases, leaving 13 bases between them. The length of the CDR3 is 15 residues. Germline V gives CDR1 SGDLS, CDR2 YYNGEE. This CDR3 reads CASSITGTSTDTQYF. DNA for the CDR3: TGTGCCAGCAGTATTACAGGGACTAGCACAGATACGCAGTATTTT. Looking up the rest from reference TRBV9 and TRBJ2-3 gives the full variable domain: DSGVTQTPKHLITATGQRVTLRCSPRSGDLSVYWYQQSLDQGLQFLIQYYNGEERAKGNILERFSAQQFPDLHSELNLSSLELGDSALYFCASSITGTSTDTQYFGPGTRLTVL.

The chain combines TRBV9 with TRBJ2-1, with D perhaps assigned TRBD1 or TRBD2 (5 bases each). The V and J ends lost 3 bases and 8 bases respectively, with 15 bases between them. The CDR3 runs 14 residues. Germline-derived CDR1 and CDR2 are SGDLS and YYNGEE. CDR3: CASSAAGAGDEQFF. CDR3 nucleotides: TGTGCCAGCAGCGCGGCCGGGGCGGGTGATGAGCAGTTCTTC. Full variable domain (missing parts from reference TRBV9 and TRBJ2-1): DSGVTQTPKHLITATGQRVTLRCSPRSGDLSVYWYQQSLDQGLQFLIQYYNGEERAKGNILERFSAQQFPDLHSELNLSSLELGDSALYFCASSAAGAGDEQFFGPGTRLTVL.

J is TRBJ2-1 and V is TRBV5-1; TRBD2 is a possible D gene (6 bases). Deletions cut 5 bases from V and 7 bases from J, with 16 bases between. CDR3 length: 14 amino acids. Germline CDR1 is SGHRS and CDR2 is YFSETQ. The CDR3 nucleotides are TGCGCCAGCAGGTTGCGGGACCCCGGGAATGAGCAGTTCTTC. It yields the protein CASRLRDPGNEQFF.

Concerning this clone itself: Other DNA variants within this sample encode the same CDR3. This chain joins TRBV27 and TRBJ2-7, with D possibly being TRBD1 (6 bases). This CDR3 has 14 amino acids. Germline CDR1 and CDR2: MNHEY and SMNVEV (reference sequence). V gave up 5 bases and J gave up 1 base, with 12 bases separating them. CDR3 residues: CASSPTTGSYEQYF. The CDR3 DNA reads TGTGCCAGCAGTCCCACGACAGGATCCTACGAGCAGTACTTC.

The rearrangement joins TRBV6-1 to TRBJ1-2; D call uncertain. CDR3 length: 10 amino acids. V lost 9 bases and J lost 7, with 9 bases in between. Germline V gene data show CDR1 as MNHNS and CDR2 as SASEGT. The CDR3 region is CASRGSGYTF. The CDR3 nucleotides read TGTGCCAGTCGAGGGTCTGGCTACACCTTC.

The rearrangement joins TRBV27 to TRBJ2-1; the D is unclear. V was clipped by 2 bases and J by 5 bases, with 10 bases between them. The CDR3 contains 14 residues. Germline lookup yields CDR1 MNHEY and CDR2 SMNVEV (reference sequence). The CDR3 coding sequence is TGTGCCAGCAGTTTAGGGGTAACACACAATGAGCAGTTCTTC. This sequence encodes CASSLGVTHNEQFF.

The chain carries TRBV29-1 and TRBJ1-2; perhaps TRBD1 as D (6 bases). The length of the CDR3 is 15 residues. Germline-derived CDR1 and CDR2 are SQVTM and ANQGSEA. The ends were cut back, 6 bases at V and 4 bases at J, with 21 bases in the middle. DNA of the CDR3: TGCAGCGTAAGATTTCCAGGGGCCCTATTCTATGGCTACACCTTC. It specifies CSVRFPGALFYGYTF.

CDR3 sequence (DNA): TGTGCCAGTACCCCCCCGCCGACTAGCGGGAAAGGAGATACGCAGTATTTT. Translation: CASTPPPTSGKGDTQYF. The V and J genes are TRBV19 and TRBJ2-3; 11 bases align to TRBD2. The CDR3 has 17 amino acids. Trimming cost V 7 bases and J 5 bases; bases outside gene matches: 14. Germline V CDR1 and CDR2: LNHDA, SQIVND (reference sequence).

The chain has TRBV28 and TRBJ1-5; 11 nucleotides match TRBD1. The CDR3 sequence is 16 residues long. J was trimmed by 0 bases and V by 5 bases; bases with no gene match: 3. Germline V CDR1 and CDR2: MDHEN, SYDVKM. The chain's CDR3 is CASSLGTGGSNQPQHF. CDR3 nucleotides: TGTGCCAGCAGTCTCGGGACAGGGGGTAGCAATCAGCCCCAGCATTTT.

The rearrangement uses TRBV12-5 and TRBJ2-7; 9 positions match TRBD2. The germline V gene encodes CDR1 LGHNT and CDR2 FRNRAP. This CDR3 region has 21 residues. The ends lost 2 bases at V and 6 bases at J; junction bases unmatched: 26. CDR3: CASGLRRRHRGSRREGREQYF. CDR3 nucleotides: TGTGCTAGTGGTTTGAGGCGTAGGCATAGGGGTAGTAGGCGGGAGGGCCGCGAGCAGTACTTC.

V gene TRBV28 combines with J gene TRBJ2-1; 9 bases align to TRBD2. Trimming took 2 bases from V and 2 from J; bases not matched to a gene: 4. Germline CDR1 MDHEN, CDR2 SYDVKM. The CDR3 contains 16 residues. The CDR3 DNA reads as TGTGCCAGCAGTTTACTAGCGGGACAACCCTACAATGAGCAGTTCTTC. This codes for CASSLLAGQPYNEQFF.